This TCR beta chain was sequenced for a study of T cell responses to AZD1222 COVID-19 vaccine. The CDR3 is made up of 14 amino acids. CDR1 and CDR2 (germline): SNHLY, FYNNEI. The V gene end was trimmed by 6 bases and the J gene end by 3 bases; junction bases not matched to a gene: 1. Method: immunoSEQ multiplex PCR; TCRdb's copy keeps in-frame clones and lacks some. This sample has some 150,000 clones, with roughly nine tenths found just once. Turning to this clone: Its antigen is currently unknown.

Whole-study findings and limits: Donors were chiefly white British, with a greater number of females, and clonal diversity was perhaps underestimated.

The sample consisted of peripheral blood, taken 28 days after the second AZD1222 dose. The chain recombines TRBV2 with TRBJ2-7; 14 positions agree with TRBD2. The receptor comes from an adult who received the AZD1222 COVID-19 vaccine. DNA for the CDR3: TGTGCCAGCAGAGGGACTAGCGGGGGCTACGAGCAGTACTTC. The encoded protein is CASRGTSGGYEQYF.